This T cell receptor beta chain is drawn from a study of multiple sclerosis patients with progressive multifocal leukoencephalopathy. With regard to this clone: Its antigen is not known.

Germline V gene lookup returns CDR1 KGHSH and CDR2 LQKENI. The length of the CDR3 is 16 residues. Losses at the gene ends were 2 bases for V and 0 bases for J; bases not matched to a gene: 4. Overall study findings and caveats: Less diverse TRB repertoires were suggested in most PML patients.

Documented time point: time of PML onset. Detection of JC virus DNA in cerebrospinal fluid confirmed PML diagnosed from clinical and MRI findings. At PML onset, T3 blood samples were taken. This was a survey-level run. Sequencing used immunoSEQ multiplex PCR; TCRdb keeps in-frame clones, though not all of them. The sample carries more than 30,000 clones, roughly 90% recorded once. This sequence originates from a middle-aged woman with progressive multifocal leukoencephalopathy. This chain joins TRBV18 and TRBJ1-3; 7 bases map to TRBD1. The starting material was PBMCs, obtained from a patient treated with natalizumab. Here the CDR3 DNA reads TGTGCCAGCTCACCATCACAGGGGTACTCTGGAAACACCATATATTTT. This encodes CASSPSQGYSGNTIYF.